This TCR beta chain came from a study of shared clonotypes between healthy human individuals. The CDR3 is made up of 13 amino acids. Germline V gives CDR1 ENHRY, CDR2 SYGVKD. V was shortened by 6 bases and J by 6 bases, with 12 bases between the two germline ends. Deep-level running was used for the assay. Profiled with immunoSEQ multiplex PCR; TCRdb holds only in-frame clones, not every one. The sample records a few hundred thousand clones, more than 95% being singletons. This rearrangement joins TRBV10-3 to TRBJ1-5; TRBD1 might be the D (6 bases). Sequenced input: naive CD4+ T cells sorted from blood. The sample's subset: CD45RA+ positively selected. The sequence was obtained from a woman between 25 and 40 years old in good health. The CDR3: CAIRGEGGQPQHF. The CDR3 DNA sequence: TGTGCCATCAGGGGTGAGGGGGGTCAGCCCCAGCATTTT.